This paragraph covers one T cell receptor beta chain sequence. The antigen remains unidentified. Germline V lookup: CDR1 GTSNPN, CDR2 SVGIG (reference sequence). The CDR3 contains 15 residues. V gave up 1 base and J gave up 0 bases, with 7 bases separating them. The data are from a study of cytomegalovirus exposure and HLA in healthy donors. General study findings and limits: An apparent linkage of common viral pathogens to several of the most significant clusters emerged in a later analysis.

PCR amplification relied on 60 Vbeta primers (plus 13 Jbeta primers). Clones were sequenced by immunoSEQ multiplex PCR, and TCRdb holds only the in-frame ones, with some missing. The sample lists roughly 190,000 clones; around 83% were seen once. V usage is TRBV30 and J usage is TRBJ1-6; unclear D gene. The sequencing sample was made of PBMCs. The sequence came from a woman aged 18-35 years in good health and CMV-seronegative. CDR3 coding DNA: TGTGCCTGGAGTGACGGGAGCTCCTATAATTCACCCCTCCACTTT. Translated: CAWSDGSSYNSPLHF.